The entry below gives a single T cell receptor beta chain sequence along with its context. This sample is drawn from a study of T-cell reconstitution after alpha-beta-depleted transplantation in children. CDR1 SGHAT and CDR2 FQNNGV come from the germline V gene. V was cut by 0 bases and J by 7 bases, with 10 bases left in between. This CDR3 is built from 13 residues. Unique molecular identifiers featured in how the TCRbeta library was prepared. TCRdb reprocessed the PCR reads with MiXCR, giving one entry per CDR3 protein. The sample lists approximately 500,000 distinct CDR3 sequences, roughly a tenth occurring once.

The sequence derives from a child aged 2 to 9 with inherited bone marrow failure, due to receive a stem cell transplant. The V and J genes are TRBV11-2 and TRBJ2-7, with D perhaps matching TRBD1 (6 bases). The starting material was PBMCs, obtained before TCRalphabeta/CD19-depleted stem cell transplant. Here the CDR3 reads CASSLERTAEQYF. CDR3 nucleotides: TGTGCCAGCAGCTTAGAGAGGACAGCTGAGCAGTACTTC.